This TCR beta chain was sequenced for a study of tumor T cells in aggressive B-cell lymphoma. Using immunoSEQ multiplex PCR, the repertoire was profiled, and TCRdb retains in-frame clones only, with some absent. This sample has some 2,400 clones, with 70% to 85% found just once. The sequence was obtained from an adult with diffuse large B cell lymphoma. Sequenced input: tumor tissue.

CDR3 protein: CASIPSGRASGTDTQYF. CDR3 DNA: TGTGCCAGCATTCCCTCCGGCCGGGCTAGCGGTACAGATACGCAGTATTTT. The V and J genes are TRBV28 and TRBJ2-3; 7 nucleotides align to TRBD2. Germline V gene lookup returns CDR1 MDHEN and CDR2 SYDVKM. CDR3 size: 17 residues. V dropped 7 bases and J dropped 3; count of bases not matched to a gene: 16. Combining the CDR3 with reference TRBV28 and TRBJ2-3 gives the whole variable domain DVKVTQSSRYLVKRTGEKVFLECVQDMDHENMFWYRQDPGLGLRLIYFSYDVKMKEKGDIPEGYSVSREKKERFSLILESASTNQTSMYLCASIPSGRASGTDTQYFGPGTRLTVL.